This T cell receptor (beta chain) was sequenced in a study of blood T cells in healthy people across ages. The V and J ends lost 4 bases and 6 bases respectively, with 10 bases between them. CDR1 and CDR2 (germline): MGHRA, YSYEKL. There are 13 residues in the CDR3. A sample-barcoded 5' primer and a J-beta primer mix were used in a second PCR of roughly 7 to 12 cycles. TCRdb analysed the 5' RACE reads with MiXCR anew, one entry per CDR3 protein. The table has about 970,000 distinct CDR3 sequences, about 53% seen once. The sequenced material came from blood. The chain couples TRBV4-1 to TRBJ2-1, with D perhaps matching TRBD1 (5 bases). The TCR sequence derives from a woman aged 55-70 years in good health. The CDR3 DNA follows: TGCGCCAGCAGCCGACAGAATTTCAATGAGCAGTTCTTC. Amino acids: CASSRQNFNEQFF.